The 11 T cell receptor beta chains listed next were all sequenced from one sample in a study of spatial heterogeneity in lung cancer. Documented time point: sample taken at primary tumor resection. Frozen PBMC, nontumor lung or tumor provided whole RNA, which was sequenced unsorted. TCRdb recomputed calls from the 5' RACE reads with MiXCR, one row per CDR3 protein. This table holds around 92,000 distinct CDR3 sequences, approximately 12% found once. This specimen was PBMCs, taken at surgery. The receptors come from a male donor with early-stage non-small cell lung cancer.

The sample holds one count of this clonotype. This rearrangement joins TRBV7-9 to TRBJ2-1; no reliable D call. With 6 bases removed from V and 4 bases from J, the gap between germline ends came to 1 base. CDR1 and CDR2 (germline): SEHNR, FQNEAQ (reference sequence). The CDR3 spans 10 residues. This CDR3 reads CASSYNEQFF. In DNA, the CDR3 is TGTGCCAGCAGTTACAATGAGCAGTTCTTC.

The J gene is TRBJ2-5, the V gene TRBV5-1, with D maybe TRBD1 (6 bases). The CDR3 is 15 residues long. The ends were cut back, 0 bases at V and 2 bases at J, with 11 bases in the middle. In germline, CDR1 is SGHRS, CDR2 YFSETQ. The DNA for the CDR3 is TGCGCCAGCAGCTTGGTCCCGGACAGTCAAGAGACCCAGTACTTC. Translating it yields CASSLVPDSQETQYF.

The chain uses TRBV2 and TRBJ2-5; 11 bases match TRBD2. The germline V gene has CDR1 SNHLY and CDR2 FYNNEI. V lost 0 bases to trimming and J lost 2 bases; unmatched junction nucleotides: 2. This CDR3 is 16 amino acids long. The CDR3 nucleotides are TGTGCCAGCAGTGAAGCGCTAGCGGGGGGTCAAGAGACCCAGTACTTC. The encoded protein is CASSEALAGGQETQYF.

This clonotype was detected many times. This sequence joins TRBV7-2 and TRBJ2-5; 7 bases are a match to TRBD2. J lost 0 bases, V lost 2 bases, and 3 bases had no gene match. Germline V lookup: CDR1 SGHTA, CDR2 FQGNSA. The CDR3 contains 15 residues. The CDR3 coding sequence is TGTGCCAGCAGCTTAACCGGGGGGTACCAAGAGACCCAGTACTTC. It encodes CASSLTGGYQETQYF. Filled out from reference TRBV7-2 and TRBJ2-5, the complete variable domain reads GAGVSQSPSNKVTEKGKDVELRCDPISGHTALYWYRQSLGQGLEFLIYFQGNSAPDKSGLPSDRFSAERTGGSVSTLTIQRTQQEDSAVYLCASSLTGGYQETQYFGPGTRLLVL.

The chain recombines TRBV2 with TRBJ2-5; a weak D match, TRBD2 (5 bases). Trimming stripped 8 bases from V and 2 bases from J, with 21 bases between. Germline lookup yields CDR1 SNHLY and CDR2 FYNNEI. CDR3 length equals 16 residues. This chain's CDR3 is CASRPSGLRTQETQYF. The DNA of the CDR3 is TGTGCCAGCCGCCCGAGTGGACTCCGGACTCAAGAGACCCAGTACTTC.

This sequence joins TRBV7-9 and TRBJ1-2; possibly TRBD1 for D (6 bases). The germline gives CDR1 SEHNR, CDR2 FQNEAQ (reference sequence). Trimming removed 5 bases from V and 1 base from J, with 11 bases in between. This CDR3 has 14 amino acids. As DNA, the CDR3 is TGTGCCAGCAGCCGTCACAGGGTTAACTATGGCTACACCTTC. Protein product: CASSRHRVNYGYTF.

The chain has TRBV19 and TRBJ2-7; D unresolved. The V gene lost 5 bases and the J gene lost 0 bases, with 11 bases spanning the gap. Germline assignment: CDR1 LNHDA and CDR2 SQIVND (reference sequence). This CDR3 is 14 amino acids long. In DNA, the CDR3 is TGTGCCAGTAGTGCCCGGGTCGCCTCCTACGAGCAGTACTTC. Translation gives CASSARVASYEQYF.

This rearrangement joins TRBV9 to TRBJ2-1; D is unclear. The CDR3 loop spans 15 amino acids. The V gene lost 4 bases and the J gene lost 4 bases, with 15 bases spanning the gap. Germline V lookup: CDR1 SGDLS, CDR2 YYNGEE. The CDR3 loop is CASSHRALGYNEQFF. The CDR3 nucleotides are TGTGCCAGCAGCCACCGGGCCTTAGGGTACAATGAGCAGTTCTTC.

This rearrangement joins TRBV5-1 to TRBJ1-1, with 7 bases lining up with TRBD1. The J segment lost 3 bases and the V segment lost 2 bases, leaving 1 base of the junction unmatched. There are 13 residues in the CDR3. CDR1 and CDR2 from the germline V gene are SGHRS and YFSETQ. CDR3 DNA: TGCGCCAGCAGCTTAACAGGGGACACTGAAGCTTTCTTT. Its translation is CASSLTGDTEAFF.

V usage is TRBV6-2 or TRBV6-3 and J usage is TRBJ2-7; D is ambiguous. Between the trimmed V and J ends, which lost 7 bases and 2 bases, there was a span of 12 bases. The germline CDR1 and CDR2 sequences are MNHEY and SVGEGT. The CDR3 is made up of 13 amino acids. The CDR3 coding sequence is TGTGCCAGCACTTGGAGTTGGGCCTACGAGCAGTACTTC. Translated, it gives CASTWSWAYEQYF.

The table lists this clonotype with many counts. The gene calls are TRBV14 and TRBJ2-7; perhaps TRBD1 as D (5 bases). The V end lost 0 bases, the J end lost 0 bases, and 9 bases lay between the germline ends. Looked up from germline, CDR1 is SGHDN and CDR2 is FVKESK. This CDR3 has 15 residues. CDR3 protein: CASSQEGHGSYEQYF. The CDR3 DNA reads TGTGCCAGCAGCCAAGAAGGACACGGCTCCTACGAGCAGTACTTC.